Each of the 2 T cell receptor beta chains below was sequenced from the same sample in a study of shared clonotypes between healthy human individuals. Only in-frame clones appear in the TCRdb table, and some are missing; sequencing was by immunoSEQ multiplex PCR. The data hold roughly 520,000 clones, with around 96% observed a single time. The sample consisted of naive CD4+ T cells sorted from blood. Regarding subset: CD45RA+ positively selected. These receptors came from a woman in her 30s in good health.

The CDR3 reads CASSYSKGWRFTEAFF. The CDR3 DNA reads as TGTGCCAGCAGTTACTCGAAGGGTTGGAGGTTCACTGAAGCTTTCTTT. The chain couples TRBV6-5 to TRBJ1-1; D is unresolved. CDR1 and CDR2 from the germline V gene are MNHEY and SVGAGI. The CDR3 sequence is 16 residues long. V lost 0 bases and J 4 bases, leaving 15 bases between the germline ends.

As DNA, the CDR3 is TGTGCCAGCAGTTTCGAGGGAGAGACCCAGTACTTC. Residues: CASSFEGETQYF. The chain has TRBV27 and TRBJ2-5; TRBD2 might be the D (5 bases). Germline loops: CDR1 MNHEY, CDR2 SMNVEV (reference sequence). Trimming pared 3 bases from V and 4 bases from J, leaving 6 bases between. The CDR3 sequence is 12 residues long.